The rows below give T cell receptor beta chains drawn from one sample of a study of blood T cell repertoires in COVID-19. Some clones are missing from TCRdb's copy, which holds only in-frame ones; the method was immunoSEQ multiplex PCR. The table records hundreds of thousands of clones, approximately 90% of them present only once. Sequenced: PBMCs or T cells enriched from blood (not recorded which). The receptors were gathered from a woman under 30 with acute COVID-19. CDR3s include the opening cysteine and the closing phenylalanine or tryptophan. A D gene is named only where the DNA matches it firmly. Size is stated for part of the rows, as once, few or many counts, or as a class when the clone is expanded.

>TRBV3-1/TRBV3-2|TRBJ2-7|few|.
CASSPPGGNTYEQYF
TGTGCCAGCAGCCCCCCCGGAGGGAATACCTACGAGCAGTACTTC
>TRBV7-2|TRBJ2-3|.|TRBD2
CASSLVASGRETQYF
TGTGCCAGCAGCTTAGTAGCTAGCGGACGAGAGACGCAGTATTTT
>TRBV6-5|TRBJ1-6|.|.
CASRTQGNSPLHF
TGTGCCAGCAGAACACAGGGTAATTCACCCCTCCACTTT
>TRBV19|TRBJ2-6|.|TRBD1
CASRGQVASSGPGANVLTF
TGTGCCAGTAGAGGACAGGTAGCTTCATCTGGCCCCGGGGCCAACGTCCTGACTTTC
>TRBV9|TRBJ2-7|.|.
CASSGQDEQYF
TGTGCCAGCAGCGGCCAGGACGAGCAGTACTTC
>TRBV29-1|TRBJ2-5|.|.
CSVELPGSKTQYF
TGCAGCGTTGAACTTCCAGGGTCCAAGACCCAGTACTTC
>TRBV18|TRBJ1-4|.|TRBD1
CASSPVTGISNEKLFF
TGTGCCAGCTCACCAGTGACAGGGATATCTAATGAAAAACTGTTTTTT
>TRBV4-3|TRBJ2-7|.|TRBD2
CASSQETSAVYEQYF
TGCGCCAGCAGCCAAGAGACTAGCGCAGTCTACGAGCAGTACTTC
>TRBV27|TRBJ1-1|.|TRBD1
CASRTGTGTEAFF
TGTGCCAGCAGGACAGGGACGGGCACTGAAGCTTTCTTT
>TRBV6-2/TRBV6-3|TRBJ2-7|.|TRBD1
CASSNRDRGPYEQYF
TGTGCCAGCAGTAACCGGGACAGGGGACCCTACGAGCAGTACTTC
>TRBV4-1|TRBJ2-5|.|.
CASSQVGKLQETQYF
TGCGCCAGCAGCCAAGTGGGCAAGCTCCAAGAGACCCAGTACTTC